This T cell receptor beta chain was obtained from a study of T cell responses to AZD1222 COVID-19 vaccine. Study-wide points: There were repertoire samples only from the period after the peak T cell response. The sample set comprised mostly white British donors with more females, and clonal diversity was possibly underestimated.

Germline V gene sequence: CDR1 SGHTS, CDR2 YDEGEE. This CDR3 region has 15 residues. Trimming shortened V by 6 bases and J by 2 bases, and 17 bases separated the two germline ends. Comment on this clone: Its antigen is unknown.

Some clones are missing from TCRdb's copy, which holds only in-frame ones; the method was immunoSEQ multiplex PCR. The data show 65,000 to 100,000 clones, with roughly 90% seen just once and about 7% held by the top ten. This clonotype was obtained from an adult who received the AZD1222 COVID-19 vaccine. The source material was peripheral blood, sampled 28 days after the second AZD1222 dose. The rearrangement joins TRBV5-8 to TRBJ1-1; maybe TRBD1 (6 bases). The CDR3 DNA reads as TGTGCCAGCAACCCTTCGGGGGGGCTAAACACTGAAGCTTTCTTT. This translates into CASNPSGGLNTEAFF. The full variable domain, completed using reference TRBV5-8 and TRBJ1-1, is EAGVTQSPTHLIKTRGQQATLRCSPISGHTSVYWYQQALGLGLQFLLWYDEGEERNRGNFPPRFSGRQFPNYSSELNVNALELEDSALYLCASNPSGGLNTEAFFGQGTRLTVV.